One and the same sample provided the 24 T cell receptor beta chains below, sequenced in a study of blood T cell repertoires in COVID-19. Assay used: immunoSEQ multiplex PCR; TCRdb lists only in-frame clones, some missing. The sample lists a few hundred thousand clones; approximately 92% were seen once. Material for sequencing was PBMCs or T cells enriched from blood (not recorded which). These receptors came from a woman younger than 45 who had recovered from COVID-19.

The chain links TRBV4-1 to TRBJ2-7; TRBD1 agrees at 7 bases. Germline trimming cut 1 base from V and 3 bases from J; bases unmatched to any gene: 3. The length of the CDR3 is 14 residues. Per the germline V gene, CDR1 is MGHRA and CDR2 is YSYEKL. The CDR3 nucleotides are TGCGCCAGCAGCCAAGGAGGGGGCCTCTACGAGCAGTACTTC. It encodes CASSQGGGLYEQYF.

This chain uses TRBV5-5 with TRBJ2-2; D not resolved. The germline V and J ends were trimmed by 6 bases and 1 base, with 13 bases remaining between them. Germline V CDR1 and CDR2: SGHKS, YYEKEE (reference sequence). The CDR3 is made up of 15 amino acids. This CDR3 reads CASTGPSGNTGELFF. The DNA of the CDR3 is TGTGCCAGCACCGGCCCCTCGGGGAACACCGGGGAGCTGTTTTTT.

This chain uses TRBV19 with TRBJ2-3; 7 bases agree with TRBD2. CDR3 length: 14 amino acids. V lost 9 bases and J lost 5; bases outside the gene matches: 11. CDR1 is LNHDA, CDR2 SQIVND, per germline (reference sequence). The CDR3 spells CASEGLRGKDTQYF. The DNA of the CDR3 is TGTGCCAGCGAGGGACTAAGGGGTAAAGATACGCAGTATTTT.

The rearrangement links TRBV5-1 to TRBJ2-7; 11 bases agree with TRBD2. The CDR3 consists of 15 residues. Germline lookup yields CDR1 SGHRS and CDR2 YFSETQ. Trimming removed 0 bases from V and 3 bases from J; junction bases left unmatched: 2. The DNA of the CDR3 is TGCGCCAGCAGCTTGGCTGGACTAGCGGGCTACGAGCAGTACTTC. Its translation is CASSLAGLAGYEQYF.

The V gene is TRBV6-5, the J gene TRBJ2-7; the D gene is possibly TRBD2 (5 bases). Germline V gene data show CDR1 as MNHEY and CDR2 as SVGAGI. V was clipped by 6 bases and J by 5 bases, with 14 bases between them. The CDR3 covers 13 residues. The CDR3 coding sequence is TGTGCCAGCAGCCCCTTATCCGGGGACGAGCAGTACTTC. Its protein is CASSPLSGDEQYF.

This clone has a single count. The chain has TRBV21-1 and TRBJ2-1; TRBD1 is taken as the D call from the table, unchecked against the DNA. TRBV21-1 is tagged as a pseudogene. The CDR3 contains 20 residues. This CDR3 is CASSKTGPKPLLRSYNEQFF. Here the CDR3 DNA reads TGTGCCAGCAGCAAGACAGGGCCAAAACCACTATTGCGCTCCTACAATGAGCAGTTCTTC.

This sequence joins TRBV6-5 and TRBJ1-6, with D perhaps matching TRBD1 (5 bases). Germline V lookup: CDR1 MNHEY, CDR2 SVGAGI. The CDR3 contains 14 residues. Trimming cost V 7 bases and J 8 bases, with 15 bases left between them. The CDR3 sequence is CASKIETDHSPLHF. CDR3 sequence (DNA): TGTGCCAGCAAAATCGAGACAGACCATTCACCCCTCCACTTT.

The chain carries TRBV12-5 and TRBJ2-5; no clear D gene. The CDR3 sequence is 15 residues long. The V end was cut by 6 bases, the J end by 3 bases, with 17 bases between. Germline V gene sequence: CDR1 LGHNT, CDR2 FRNRAP. This CDR3 is CASGLSPDWKETQYF. CDR3 DNA sequence: TGTGCTAGTGGATTATCACCCGACTGGAAAGAGACCCAGTACTTC. Filled out from reference TRBV12-5 and TRBJ2-5, the complete variable domain reads DARVTQTPRHKVTEMGQEVTMRCQPILGHNTVFWYRQTMMQGLELLAYFRNRAPLDDSGMPKDRFSAEMPDATLATLKIQPSEPRDSAVYFCASGLSPDWKETQYFGPGTRLLVL.

As to this clone: Distinct nucleotide sequences in the sample also encode this CDR3. The chain employs TRBV28 and TRBJ2-3; D gene ambiguous. V was clipped by 4 bases and J by 2 bases, with 4 bases between them. The CDR3 is 12 residues long. From germline, CDR1 is MDHEN and CDR2 SYDVKM. CDR3 residues: CASSSYTDTQYF. The CDR3 coding sequence is TGTGCCAGCAGTTCCTACACAGATACGCAGTATTTT.

The V call is TRBV6-5, the J call TRBJ2-1; 8 bases align to TRBD2. The junction had 2 bases not matched to a gene; V was cut back by 2 bases and J by 2 bases. The CDR3 extends over 15 amino acids. From germline, CDR1 is MNHEY and CDR2 SVGAGI. CDR3 loop: CASSYREGPYNEQFF. CDR3 nucleotides: TGTGCCAGCAGTTACCGGGAGGGCCCCTACAATGAGCAGTTCTTC.

The chain couples TRBV5-6 to TRBJ2-5; D might be TRBD2 (6 bases). Germline lookup yields CDR1 SGHDT and CDR2 YYEEEE. The CDR3 loop spans 15 amino acids. Deletions cut 4 bases from V and 1 base from J, with 14 bases between. The CDR3: CASSAGGRVQETQYF. In DNA, the CDR3 is TGTGCCAGCAGCGCCGGGGGAAGGGTCCAAGAGACCCAGTACTTC.

Many counts were recorded for this clone. The chain couples TRBV7-2 to TRBJ1-1; D is possibly TRBD1 (5 bases). Trimming left V 3 bases short and J 5 bases short, with 13 bases between. This CDR3 region has 14 residues. From germline, CDR1 is SGHTA and CDR2 FQGNSA. CDR3 in amino acids: CASSFGVGGTEAFF. The CDR3 DNA follows: TGTGCCAGCAGCTTTGGGGTGGGGGGAACTGAAGCTTTCTTT.

The chain is built from TRBV5-1 and TRBJ2-5, with TRBD2 identical over 10 bases. The J segment lost 4 bases and the V segment lost 3 bases, leaving 12 bases of the junction unmatched. Germline V gives CDR1 SGHRS, CDR2 YFSETQ. The CDR3 spans 17 residues. The CDR3 DNA sequence: TGCGCCAGCAGCTCCTCTAGCGGGGGCGGGGCCTCAGAGACCCAGTACTTC. This codes for CASSSSSGGGASETQYF.

The genes are TRBV5-1 and TRBJ1-4, with D possibly being TRBD1 (5 bases). In germline, CDR1 is SGHRS, CDR2 YFSETQ. V lost 2 bases and J lost 8, with 10 bases in between. The CDR3 loop spans 13 amino acids. CDR3 bases: TGCGCCAGCAGCTTCCAGGGCCGGGAAAAACTGTTTTTT. Its translation: CASSFQGREKLFF.

This clone was counted a single time. The chain uses TRBV2 and TRBJ2-1; a possible D gene is TRBD2 (6 bases). CDR1 is SNHLY, CDR2 FYNNEI, per germline. The CDR3 is made up of 14 amino acids. V lost 0 bases, J lost 4 bases, and 7 bases lay in between. The CDR3 sequence: CASSEARGYNEQFF. CDR3 sequence (DNA): TGTGCCAGCAGTGAAGCGCGGGGTTACAATGAGCAGTTCTTC.

Notes on this clone: This same CDR3 is encoded by further DNA sequences in the sample. The J gene is TRBJ2-7, the V gene TRBV24-1; D gene ambiguous. The CDR3 has 13 amino acids. V lost 3 bases and J 0 bases, leaving 5 bases between the germline ends. Germline V gene lookup returns CDR1 KGHDR and CDR2 SFDVKD. CDR3 in amino acids: CATSDGGSYEQYF. In DNA, the CDR3 is TGTGCCACCAGTGATGGCGGCTCCTACGAGCAGTACTTC.

The rearrangement joins TRBV7-3 to TRBJ2-3; D ambiguous. Germline CDR1 SGHTA, CDR2 FQGTGA. The CDR3 length is 13 residues. The V end was cut by 2 bases, the J end by 4 bases, with 7 bases between. Written as DNA, the CDR3 is TGTGCCAGCAGCTTAGGAGACGCAGATACGCAGTATTTT. Its translation: CASSLGDADTQYF.

The rearrangement links TRBV5-6 to TRBJ1-2; perhaps TRBD1 as D (6 bases). This CDR3 comprises 13 residues. Trimming pared 6 bases from V and 4 bases from J, leaving 13 bases between. Germline-derived CDR1 and CDR2 are SGHDT and YYEEEE. CDR3: CASTLGGGYGYTF. The CDR3 bases are TGTGCCAGCACCCTAGGGGGTGGCTATGGCTACACCTTC.

This clone was detected only once. The chain recombines TRBV3-1 (or the pseudogene TRBV3-2) with TRBJ1-1; 8 bases match TRBD1. Looked up from germline, CDR1 is LGHDT and CDR2 is YNNKEL (reference sequence). The V and J ends lost 4 bases and 0 bases, in that order; junction bases with no gene match: 7. CDR3 length equals 16 residues. Here the CDR3 reads CASSPFRDRLNTEAFF. The CDR3 region has the DNA TGTGCCAGCAGCCCATTCCGGGACAGGTTGAACACTGAAGCTTTCTTT.

In regard to this clone: Other DNA sequences within the sample encode an identical CDR3. The chain couples TRBV28 to TRBJ1-3, with D hard to call. Germline values: CDR1 MDHEN, CDR2 SYDVKM. Between the trimmed V and J ends, which lost 8 bases and 0 bases, there was a span of 5 bases. The CDR3 spans 12 residues. The CDR3 DNA sequence: TGTGCCAGCCGGGGCTCTGGAAACACCATATATTTT. Its translation is CASRGSGNTIYF.

This clone has just one count. The rearrangement links TRBV3-1 (or the pseudogene TRBV3-2) to TRBJ1-2; TRBD1 is a possible D gene (5 bases). The CDR3 sequence is 15 residues long. V was cut by 8 bases and J by 4 bases, with 20 bases left in between. From germline, CDR1 is LGHDT and CDR2 YNNKEL (reference sequence). The CDR3 bases are TGTGCCAGCGCGGCGGGAGGGGTTTTCAGCTATGGCTACACCTTC. Protein product: CASAAGGVFSYGYTF.

The chain links TRBV27 to TRBJ2-7, with 8 bases aligning to TRBD1. The CDR3 is 15 amino acids. Germline V gene data show CDR1 as MNHEY and CDR2 as SMNVEV (reference sequence). V shed 6 bases and J 2 bases; nucleotides not matched to a gene: 9. CDR3 nucleotide sequence: TGTGCCAGCAGCCAGGGACAGGCGATACCCTACGAGCAGTACTTC. This sequence encodes CASSQGQAIPYEQYF.

The chain has TRBV10-3 and TRBJ2-3; TRBD2 is a possible D gene (6 bases). The CDR3 extends over 13 amino acids. Germline CDR1 reads ENHRY; CDR2 reads SYGVKD. V lost 4 bases, J lost 2 bases, and 7 bases lay in between. CDR3 residues: CAISGGVTDTQYF. CDR3 bases: TGTGCCATCAGTGGCGGGGTCACAGATACGCAGTATTTT.

CDR3 in DNA: TGTGCCACCAGCACCGGGACAGGGCCCTTCGAGCAGTACTTC. It encodes CATSTGTGPFEQYF. The chain combines TRBV15 with TRBJ2-7; 9 nucleotides align to TRBD1. Germline lookup yields CDR1 LNHNV and CDR2 YYDKDF (reference sequence). The V gene end was trimmed by 4 bases and the J gene end by 6 bases; junction bases not matched to a gene: 7. The length of the CDR3 is 14 residues.